The clone carrying this TCR beta chain was found once. Its antigen is undetermined. Looked up from germline, CDR1 is SGHRS and CDR2 is YFSETQ. Trimming took 5 bases from V and 9 from J, leaving 18 bases between them. The CDR3 has 14 amino acids. As to treatment: oral pan-JAK inhibitor, 5-10 mg twice daily. Obtained from alopecia areata patients were lesional scalp punch biopsies along with peripheral blood. This entry belongs to a study of CD8+ T cells in alopecia areata. Findings and caveats of the study: Scalp clonality, along with expanded CD8+ clones among the top 100, was significantly decreased by tofacitinib.

The authors extracted RNA and reverse transcribed it into cDNA as the sequencing template. Repertoires were generated with immunoSEQ multiplex PCR, while TCRdb's copy carries only in-frame clones and drops some. The sample has about 250,000 clones, 60% seen once. The chain joins TRBV5-1 to TRBJ1-5; no reliable D call. The source material was CD4+ T cells sorted from blood, sampled around week 52, from a patient treated with tofacitinib. This TCR was sampled from a human donor with alopecia areata. CDR3 region: CASRRGLQDGPQHF. The CDR3 bases are TGCGCCAGCAGACGTGGCTTGCAAGACGGGCCCCAGCATTTT.